A selection of T cell receptor beta chains follows, all from one sample in a study of T-cell reconstitution after alpha-beta-depleted transplantation in children. TCRdb reprocessed the PCR reads via MiXCR and lists one record per CDR3 protein. Among about 420,000 distinct CDR3 sequences listed, around 15% were seen once. Sequenced material: PBMCs, mostly from graft donor cells, taken 360 days after TCRalphabeta/CD19-depleted stem cell transplant. These receptor sequences come from a boy under two years old who had a stem cell transplant for Wiskott-Aldrich syndrome, so the T cells may come from the graft donor. CDR3s include the opening cysteine and the closing phenylalanine or tryptophan.

J gene: TRBJ2-6
V gene: TRBV28
CDR3 protein: CASSLFNPGSSGANVLTF

J gene: TRBJ2-3
V gene: TRBV7-9
CDR3 protein: CASSSKTGGARDTQYF

J gene: TRBJ2-4
V gene: TRBV12-3/TRBV12-4
CDR3 protein: CASSPLNSLAKNIQYF

J gene: TRBJ2-7
V gene: TRBV29-1
CDR3 protein: CSVEDHDGTGGEQYF

J gene: TRBJ2-7
V gene: TRBV15
CDR3 protein: CATRASGSREQYF

J gene: TRBJ2-1
V gene: TRBV7-2
CDR3 protein: CASRLAEYNEQFF

J gene: TRBJ2-1
V gene: TRBV15
CDR3 protein: CATSSAMSGHFF

J gene: TRBJ2-5
V gene: TRBV12-3/TRBV12-4
CDR3 protein: CASSFSETQYF

J gene: TRBJ2-3
V gene: TRBV18
CDR3 protein: CASSGRDTDTQYF

J gene: TRBJ1-5
V gene: TRBV6-2/TRBV6-3
CDR3 protein: CASSSLPGRSNQPQHF

J gene: TRBJ2-1
V gene: TRBV5-1
CDR3 protein: CASSGQGQGSPNEQFF

J gene: TRBJ2-2
V gene: TRBV5-1
CDR3 protein: CASSDLAGGSGELFF

J gene: TRBJ1-4
V gene: TRBV20-1
CDR3 protein: CSARDRTVEKLFF

J gene: TRBJ2-5
V gene: TRBV6-5
CDR3 protein: CASSYGAAGALPLQETQYF

J gene: TRBJ2-2
V gene: TRBV20-1
CDR3 protein: CSARDRQRNAGELFF

J gene: TRBJ2-4
V gene: TRBV4-1
CDR3 protein: CASSLNWGSRAKNIQYF

J gene: TRBJ2-5
V gene: TRBV5-1
CDR3 protein: CASSLMTGLEETQYF

J gene: TRBJ1-5
V gene: TRBV28
CDR3 protein: CASSLTGPNQPQHF

J gene: TRBJ2-7
V gene: TRBV2
CDR3 protein: CASSVGLVNF

J gene: TRBJ2-3
V gene: TRBV7-2
CDR3 protein: CASSRGQGADTQYF

J gene: TRBJ2-6
V gene: TRBV3-1
CDR3 protein: CASSHMRTGANVLTF

J gene: TRBJ1-2
V gene: TRBV2
CDR3 protein: CASSEQGPYGYTF

J gene: TRBJ2-7
V gene: TRBV27
CDR3 protein: CASSAIGRAPSSYEQYF

J gene: TRBJ2-5
V gene: TRBV25-1
CDR3 protein: CASSELIGNGTEQETQYF

J gene: TRBJ2-3
V gene: TRBV10-3
CDR3 protein: CAIVGTPLDTQYF

J gene: TRBJ1-1
V gene: TRBV7-9
CDR3 protein: CASMGGHQAFF

J gene: TRBJ2-7
V gene: TRBV10-3
CDR3 protein: CAISERSGTPHCEQYF

J gene: TRBJ2-2
V gene: TRBV24-1
CDR3 protein: CATSDLRVPGELFF

J gene: TRBJ2-2
V gene: TRBV27
CDR3 protein: CASRTGPWGGELFF

J gene: TRBJ2-3
V gene: TRBV28
CDR3 protein: CASSFKKRERIRSASTDTQYF

J gene: TRBJ2-7
V gene: TRBV27
CDR3 protein: CASSFAGTSGGASYEQYF

J gene: TRBJ2-7
V gene: TRBV11-2
CDR3 protein: CASSSTDRGLPYEQYF